What follows describes a single TCR beta chain. This sample was taken from a study of blood T cell repertoires in COVID-19. Study details: Collection of acute and convalescent COVID-19 samples took place in the United States, Italy and Spain.

This CDR3 has 17 amino acids. Deletions cut 0 bases from V and 0 bases from J, with 15 bases between. Germline CDR1 is MNHEY and CDR2 is SVGEGT. In the original analysis: The assay estimated nucleated cells by amplifying reference gene primers. Data came from immunoSEQ multiplex PCR; TCRdb stores just in-frame clones and leaves some out. Clone size and the V and J calls come from that table; the DNA yielded D and trimming. The table lists about 170,000 clones, 86% of them singletons. Material for sequencing was peripheral blood. The source of this sequence is an elderly woman in a cohort sampled during active or convalescent COVID-19. The gene calls are TRBV6-2 or TRBV6-3 and TRBJ2-7, with D perhaps TRBD1 (6 bases). CDR3 residues: CASSYSKTGRFSYEQYF. The CDR3 DNA is TGTGCCAGCAGTTACTCGAAGACAGGCCGATTCTCCTACGAGCAGTACTTC.